This T cell receptor (beta chain) comes out of a study of T cell clonotyping in hematopoietic cell transplantation. At the level of the study: Pretransplant recipient samples were taken after cytoreduction. Study-wide results and caveats: Recipient TCR diversity dropped after transplant; expanded clonotypes rose from day 30 to 180.

Sequencing used immunoSEQ multiplex PCR; TCRdb keeps in-frame clones, though not all of them. This table has about 29,000 clones, roughly 80% appearing once. The length of the CDR3 is 13 residues. V dropped 5 bases and J dropped 9 bases, with 11 bases sitting between them. CDR1 and CDR2 from the germline V gene are MNHEY and SMNVEV (reference sequence). Time point reported: recipient sample about 28 days before transplant, after cytoreduction. Comment on this clone: What it binds is unknown.

This sample comprised peripheral blood mononuclear cells, obtained before stem cell transplant. The chain has TRBV27 and TRBJ1-6, with D unclear. This TCR was recovered from a woman in her 30s with chronic myeloid leukemia. Some clones in this sample may be carry-over from other donors' samples. CDR3 amino acids: CASSPLRFSPLHF. The CDR3, as DNA: TGTGCCAGCAGTCCTCTTCGGTTTTCACCCCTCCACTTT.